Listed here is a single T cell receptor (beta chain). These data belong to a study of blood T cells in healthy people across ages. Trimming stripped 2 bases from V and 4 bases from J, with 18 bases between. The CDR3 totals 16 residues. In germline, CDR1 is DFQATT, CDR2 SNEGSKA (reference sequence). A sample-barcoded 5' primer and a J-beta primer mix were used in a second PCR of roughly 7 to 11 cycles. One entry per CDR3 protein, called by TCRdb with MiXCR from the 5' RACE reads. The sample carries approximately 800,000 distinct CDR3 sequences, less than 80% recorded once. The sequencing sample was made of blood. This TCR was recovered from a man aged 30-40 years in good health. This chain joins TRBV20-1 and TRBJ2-1; a weak D match, TRBD2 (6 bases). CDR3 loop: CSARPPGLRGYNEQFF. Written as DNA, the CDR3 is TGCAGTGCTAGACCTCCGGGACTCAGAGGGTACAATGAGCAGTTCTTC.